This T cell receptor beta chain was captured in a study of neurological immune-mediated disorders. TCRdb recomputed calls from the 5' RACE reads with MiXCR, one row per CDR3 protein. Here the sample spans around 37,000 distinct CDR3 sequences, 8.5% to 14% being singletons. This CDR3 has 16 amino acids. Per germline, CDR1 MGHRA and CDR2 YSYEKL. The ends were cut back, 3 bases at V and 0 bases at J, with 11 bases in the middle. Time point defined: technical triplicate 1. The study, taken as a whole, reports: The greatest degree of TCR clonal expansion was observed in HTLV-1-associated myelopathy, with the lowest in multiple sclerosis, below that of healthy controls.

This clonotype was recorded once. Antigen: not known. The J gene is TRBJ2-2, the V gene TRBV4-1; D call uncertain. Sequenced input: PBMCs. This TCR was sampled from a man between 60 and 75 years old with HTLV-1-associated myelopathy (HAM/TSP). The CDR3 nucleotides read TGCGCCAGCAGCCAGGCGGACGTCTCGAACACCGGGGAGCTGTTTTTT. Amino acid sequence: CASSQADVSNTGELFF.